This TCR beta chain is drawn from a study of naive and memory T cell subsets. Treatment noted: skin biopsy from PPD injection site in Mantoux-positive individual. A UMI-containing oligonucleotide was joined by 3' ligation to the TCR cDNA template. Ligated cDNA underwent four rounds of PCR with nested alpha and beta constant region primers and SP2. TCRdb passed the UMI-ligation and nested PCR reads through MiXCR, listing each CDR3 protein once. Of some 21,000 distinct CDR3 sequences listed, 5.5% to 7.5% are singletons. This receptor was identified in an adult in good health. Sequencing used skin, obtained from a tuberculin skin test site.

As DNA, the CDR3 is TGTGCCAGCAGTTCCGACGGGTACGAGCAGTACTTC. This codes for CASSSDGYEQYF. The rearrangement links TRBV2 to TRBJ2-7; D not certain. V lost 5 bases to trimming and J lost 4 bases, with 9 bases between them. The CDR3 loop spans 12 amino acids. Germline assignment: CDR1 SNHLY and CDR2 FYNNEI.